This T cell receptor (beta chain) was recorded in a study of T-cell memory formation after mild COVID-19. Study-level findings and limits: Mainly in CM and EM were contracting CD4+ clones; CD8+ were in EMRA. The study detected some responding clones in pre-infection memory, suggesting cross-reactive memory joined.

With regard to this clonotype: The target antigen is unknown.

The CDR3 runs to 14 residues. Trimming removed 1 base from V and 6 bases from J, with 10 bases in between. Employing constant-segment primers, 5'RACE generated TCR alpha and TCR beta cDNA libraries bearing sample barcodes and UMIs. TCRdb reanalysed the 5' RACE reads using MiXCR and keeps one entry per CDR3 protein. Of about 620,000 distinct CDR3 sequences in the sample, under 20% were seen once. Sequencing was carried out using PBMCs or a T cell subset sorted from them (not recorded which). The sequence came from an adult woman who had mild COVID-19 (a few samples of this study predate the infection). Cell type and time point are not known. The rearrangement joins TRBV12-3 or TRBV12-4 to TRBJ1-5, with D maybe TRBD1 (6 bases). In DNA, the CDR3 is TGTGCCAGCAGTTTAGACAGGGACCCTCAGCCCCAGCATTTT. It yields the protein CASSLDRDPQPQHF.